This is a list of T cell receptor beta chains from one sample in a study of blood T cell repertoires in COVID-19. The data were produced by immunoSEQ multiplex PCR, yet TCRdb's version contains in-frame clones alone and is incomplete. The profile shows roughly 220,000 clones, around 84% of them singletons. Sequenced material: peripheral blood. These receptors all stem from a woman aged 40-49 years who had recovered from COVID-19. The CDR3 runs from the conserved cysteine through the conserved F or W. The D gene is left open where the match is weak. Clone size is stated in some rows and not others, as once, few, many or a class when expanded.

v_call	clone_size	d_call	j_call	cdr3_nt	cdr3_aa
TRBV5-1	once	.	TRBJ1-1	TGCGCCAGCAACCGGCGGGGGGCAAGTGGCACTGAAGCTTTCTTT	CASNRRGASGTEAFF
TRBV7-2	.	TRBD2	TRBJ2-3	TGTGCCAGCAGCTTATTGTACCGGGGGGGCCTGACAGATACGCAGTATTTT	CASSLLYRGGLTDTQYF
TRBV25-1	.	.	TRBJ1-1	TGTGCCAGCAGTGAATTCGGGGTCGACACTGAAGCTTTCTTT	CASSEFGVDTEAFF
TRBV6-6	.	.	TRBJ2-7	TGTGCCAGCAACCTACAGGGTAGCTCCTACGAGCAGTACTTC	CASNLQGSSYEQYF
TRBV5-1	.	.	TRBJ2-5	TGCGCCAGCAGCTTGGTTTTTCGGGAGACCCAGTACTTC	CASSLVFRETQYF
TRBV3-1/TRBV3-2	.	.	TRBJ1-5	TGTGCCAGCAGCCAATTTGTCGGTCAGCCCCAGCATTTT	CASSQFVGQPQHF
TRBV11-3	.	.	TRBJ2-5	TGTGCCAGCAGCTTAGAATCGGGGACCCAGTACTTC	CASSLESGTQYF
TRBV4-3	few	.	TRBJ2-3	TGCGCCAGCAGCCAAGAGATCTTCAGGGGCAATTCTTTAGATACGCAGTATTTT	CASSQEIFRGNSLDTQYF
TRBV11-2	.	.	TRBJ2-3	TGTGCCAGCAAAGCGGGCCCTCTTAGCACAGATACGCAGTATTTT	CASKAGPLSTDTQYF
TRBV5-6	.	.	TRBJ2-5	TGTGCCAGCAGCTTGGCCAGGGAAGAGACCCAGTACTTC	CASSLAREETQYF
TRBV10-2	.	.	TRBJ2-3	TGCGCCAGCAGAAAACAGGTTACGCAGTATTTT	CASRKQVTQYF
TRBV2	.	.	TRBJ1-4	TGTGCCAGCAGGATCGACAGAATGCATGAAAAACTGTTTTTT	CASRIDRMHEKLFF
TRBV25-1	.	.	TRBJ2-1	TGTGCCAGCAGTGAATTGGAGGGGAGGGGGATGTTCAATGAGCAGTTCTTC	CASSELEGRGMFNEQFF
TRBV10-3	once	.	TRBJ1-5	TGTGCCATCAGTATACAGGCCTATCAGCCCCAGCATTTT	CAISIQAYQPQHF
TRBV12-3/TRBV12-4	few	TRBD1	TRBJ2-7	TGTGCCAGCAGACGGGACAGGGACAGCGAGCAGTACTTC	CASRRDRDSEQYF
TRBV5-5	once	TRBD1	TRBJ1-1	TGTGCCAGCAGCTTGGCCGGCGGACAGGGGTACACTGAAGCTTTCTTT	CASSLAGGQGYTEAFF
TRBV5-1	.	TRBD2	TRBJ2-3	TGCGCCAGCAGCTCGACTAGCGGGGGAGATACGCAGTATTTT	CASSSTSGGDTQYF
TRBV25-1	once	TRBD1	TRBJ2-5	TGTGCCAGCAGTGACTACAGGGGTCAGACCCAGTACTTC	CASSDYRGQTQYF
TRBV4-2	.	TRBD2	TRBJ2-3	TGTGCCAGCAGCCAAGATCCCCCGGGAGGTGGGACAGATACGCAGTATTTT	CASSQDPPGGGTDTQYF
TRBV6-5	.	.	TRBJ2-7	TGTGCCAGCAGTCCCCGGACACCCTCCTACGAGCAGTACTTC	CASSPRTPSYEQYF
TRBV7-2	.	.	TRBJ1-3	TGTGCCAGCAGCTTAGTTGTTGGCACTAGCTCTGGAAACACCATATATTTT	CASSLVVGTSSGNTIYF
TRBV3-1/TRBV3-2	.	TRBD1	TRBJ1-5	TGTGCCAGCAGCCAAGATAGAGGGGGCTTTGTCCAGCATTTT	CASSQDRGGFVQHF
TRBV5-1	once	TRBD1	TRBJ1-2	TGCGCCAGCAGCTTCGACAGGGATTATGGCTACACCTTC	CASSFDRDYGYTF
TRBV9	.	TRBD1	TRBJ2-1	TGTGCCAGCAGCTCCCAGGGACAGGGGTCCGGGGATGAGCAGTTCTTC	CASSSQGQGSGDEQFF
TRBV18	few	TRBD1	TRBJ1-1	TGTGCCAGCTCAGAAGGGACAGACACTGAAGCTTTCTTT	CASSEGTDTEAFF
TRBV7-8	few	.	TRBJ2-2	TGTGCCAGCACCGAGACAGGCATCTCCGGGGAGCTGTTTTTT	CASTETGISGELFF
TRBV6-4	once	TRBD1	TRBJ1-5	TGTGCCAGCCCTAAGACAGGGGCTGAGGAGCATTTT	CASPKTGAEEHF
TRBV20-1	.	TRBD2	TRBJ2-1	TGCAGTGCTAGTTCGGGGGGGAACTACAATGAGCAGTTCTTC	CSASSGGNYNEQFF
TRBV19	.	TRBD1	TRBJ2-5	TGTGCCAGTAGTGCAGGGGACAGGGTTTTCGTAGAGACCCAGTACTTC	CASSAGDRVFVETQYF
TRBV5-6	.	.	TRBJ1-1	TGTGCCAGCAGCCCCGGGGACTGGGGCGCTGAAGCTTTCTTT	CASSPGDWGAEAFF
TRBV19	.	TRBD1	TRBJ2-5	TGTGCCAGTTCCGACAGGGGAGAGACCCAGTACTTC	CASSDRGETQYF
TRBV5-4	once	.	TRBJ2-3	TGTGCCAGCAGCTTGCAGGGGGGACCAGATACGCAGTATTTT	CASSLQGGPDTQYF
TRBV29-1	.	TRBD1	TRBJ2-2	TGCAGCGCCAAATCACAGGGGCGGACGACCGGGGAGCTGTTTTTT	CSAKSQGRTTGELFF